This record concerns one TCR beta chain sequence. It was with 60 Vbeta and 13 Jbeta primers that the PCR ran. Per the original data handling: The authors later counted roughly 76 million unique TCR beta chains, around 9.9 million of them shared. Data came from immunoSEQ multiplex PCR; TCRdb stores just in-frame clones and leaves some out. The V and J calls and the clone size are those of that table, but D and trimming were determined from the DNA. The table lists 60,000 to 70,000 clones, with 15% to 20% in the top ten. This record belongs to a study of cytomegalovirus exposure and HLA in healthy donors. CDR1 and CDR2 from the germline V gene are SEHNR and FQNEAQ (reference sequence). Trimming removed 5 bases from V and 1 base from J, with 11 bases in between. The CDR3 has 14 amino acids.

This rearrangement joins TRBV7-9 to TRBJ2-5; maybe TRBD1 (5 bases). The source of this sequence is a boy younger than 18 in good health and CMV-seronegative. Sequencing was carried out using PBMCs. CDR3 DNA: TGTGCCAGCAGCCCTCAGGGCCCCCAAGAGACCCAGTACTTC. The encoded protein is CASSPQGPQETQYF.